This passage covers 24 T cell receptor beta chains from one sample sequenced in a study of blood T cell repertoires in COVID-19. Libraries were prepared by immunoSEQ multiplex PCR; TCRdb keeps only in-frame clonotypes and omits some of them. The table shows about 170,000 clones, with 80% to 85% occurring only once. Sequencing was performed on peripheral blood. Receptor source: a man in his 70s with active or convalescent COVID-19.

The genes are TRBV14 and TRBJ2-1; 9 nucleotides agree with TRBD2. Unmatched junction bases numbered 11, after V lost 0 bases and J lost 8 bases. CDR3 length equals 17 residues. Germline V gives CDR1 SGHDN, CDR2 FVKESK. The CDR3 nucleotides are TGTGCCAGCAGCCAAGATCTAGCGGGATCTGGTTGGGATGAGCAGTTCTTC. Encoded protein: CASSQDLAGSGWDEQFF.

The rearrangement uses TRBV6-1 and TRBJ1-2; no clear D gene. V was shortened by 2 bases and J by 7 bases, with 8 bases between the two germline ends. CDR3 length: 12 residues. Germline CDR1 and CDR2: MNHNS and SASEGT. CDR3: CASSEPEGGYTF. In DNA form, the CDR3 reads TGTGCCAGCAGTGAACCGGAGGGTGGCTACACCTTC.

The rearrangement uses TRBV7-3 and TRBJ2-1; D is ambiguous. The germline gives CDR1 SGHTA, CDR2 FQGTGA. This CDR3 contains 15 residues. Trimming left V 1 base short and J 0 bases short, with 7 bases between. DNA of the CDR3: TGTGCCAGCAGCTTAAGTGGTAGCTCCTACAATGAGCAGTTCTTC. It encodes CASSLSGSSYNEQFF. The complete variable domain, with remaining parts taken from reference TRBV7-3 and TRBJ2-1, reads GAGVSQTPSNKVTEKGKYVELRCDPISGHTALYWYRQSLGQGPEFLIYFQGTGAADDSGLPNDRFFAVRPEGSVSTLKIQRTERGDSAVYLCASSLSGSSYNEQFFGPGTRLTVL.

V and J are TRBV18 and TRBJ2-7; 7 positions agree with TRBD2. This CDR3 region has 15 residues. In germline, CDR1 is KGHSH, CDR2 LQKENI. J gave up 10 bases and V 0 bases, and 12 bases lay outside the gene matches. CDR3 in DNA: TGTGCCAGCTCACCACCCCCTACTAGCGCCTCGTCTCAGTACTTC. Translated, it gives CASSPPPTSASSQYF. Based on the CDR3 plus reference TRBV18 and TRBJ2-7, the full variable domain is NAGVMQNPRHLVRRRGQEARLRCSPMKGHSHVYWYRQLPEEGLKFMVYLQKENIIDESGMPKERFSAEFPKEGPSILRIQQVVRGDSAAYFCASSPPPTSASSQYFGPGTRLTVT.

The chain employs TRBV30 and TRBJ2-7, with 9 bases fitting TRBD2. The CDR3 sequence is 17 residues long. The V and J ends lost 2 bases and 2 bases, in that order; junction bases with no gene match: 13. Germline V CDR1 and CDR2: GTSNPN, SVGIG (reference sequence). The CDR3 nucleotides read TGTGCCTGGAGTTTCCCCATTAGCGGGAGACTTACCTACGAGCAGTACTTC. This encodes CAWSFPISGRLTYEQYF.

The DNA of the CDR3 is TGTGCCTGGAGTGTACATGGGGGCGGCGAGCAGTACTTC. This sequence encodes CAWSVHGGGEQYF. The chain is built from TRBV30 and TRBJ2-7, with a weak D call TRBD1 (6 bases). The germline gives CDR1 GTSNPN, CDR2 SVGIG (reference sequence). There are 13 residues in the CDR3. V gave up 0 bases and J gave up 6 bases, with 12 bases separating them.

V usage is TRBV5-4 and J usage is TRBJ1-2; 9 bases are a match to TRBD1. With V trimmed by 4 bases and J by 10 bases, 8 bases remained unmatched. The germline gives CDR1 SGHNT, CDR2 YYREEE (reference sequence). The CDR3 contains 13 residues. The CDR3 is CASSRDREADYTF. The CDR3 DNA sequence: TGTGCCAGCAGCCGGGACAGGGAAGCGGACTACACCTTC. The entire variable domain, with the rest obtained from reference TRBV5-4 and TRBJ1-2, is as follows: ETGVTQSPTHLIKTRGQQVTLRCSSQSGHNTVSWYQQALGQGPQFIFQYYREEENGRGNFPPRFSGLQFPNYSSELNVNALELDDSALYLCASSRDREADYTFGSGTRLTVV.

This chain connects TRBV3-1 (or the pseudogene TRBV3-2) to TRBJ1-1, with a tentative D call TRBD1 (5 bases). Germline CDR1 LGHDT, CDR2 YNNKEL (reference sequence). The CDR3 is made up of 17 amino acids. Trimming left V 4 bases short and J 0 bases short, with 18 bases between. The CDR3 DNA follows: TGTGCCAGCAGCCCGGGGGGAGGGCTCCTTATGAACACTGAAGCTTTCTTT. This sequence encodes CASSPGGGLLMNTEAFF.

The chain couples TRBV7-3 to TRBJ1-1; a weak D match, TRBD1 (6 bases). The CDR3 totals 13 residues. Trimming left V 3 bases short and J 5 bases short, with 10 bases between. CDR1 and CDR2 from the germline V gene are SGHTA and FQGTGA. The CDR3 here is CASSFEQGTEAFF. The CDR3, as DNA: TGTGCCAGCAGCTTCGAACAGGGAACTGAAGCTTTCTTT.

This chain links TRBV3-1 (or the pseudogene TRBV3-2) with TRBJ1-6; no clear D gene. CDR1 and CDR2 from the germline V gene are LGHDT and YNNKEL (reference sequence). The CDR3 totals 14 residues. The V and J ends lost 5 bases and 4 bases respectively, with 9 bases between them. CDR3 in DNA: TGTGCCAGCAGCGGGTGGGAGTATAATTCACCCCTCCACTTT. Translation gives CASSGWEYNSPLHF.

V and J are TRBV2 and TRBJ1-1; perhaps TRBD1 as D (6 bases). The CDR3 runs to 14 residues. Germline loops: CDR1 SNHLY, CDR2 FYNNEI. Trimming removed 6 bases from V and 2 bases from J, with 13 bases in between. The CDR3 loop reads CASRDTGTNTEAFF. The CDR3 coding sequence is TGTGCCAGCAGGGATACCGGGACAAACACTGAAGCTTTCTTT.

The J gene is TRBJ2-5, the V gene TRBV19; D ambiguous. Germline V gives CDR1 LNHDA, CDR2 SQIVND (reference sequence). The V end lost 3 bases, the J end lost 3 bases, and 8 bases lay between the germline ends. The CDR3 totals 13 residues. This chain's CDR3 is CASSIMQEETQYF. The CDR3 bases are TGTGCCAGTAGTATTATGCAGGAAGAGACCCAGTACTTC.

The CDR3 region has the DNA TGTGCCAGCAGCTTGTGGGGCGGTGTTACCGGGGAGCTGTTTTTT. Protein sequence: CASSLWGGVTGELFF. This chain links TRBV5-4 with TRBJ2-2, with D tentatively TRBD1 (5 bases). CDR3 length: 15 residues. The germline V and J ends were trimmed by 1 base and 5 bases, with 12 bases remaining between them. CDR1 is SGHNT, CDR2 YYREEE, per germline (reference sequence). The variable domain in full, with the rest retrieved from reference TRBV5-4 and TRBJ2-2, is ETGVTQSPTHLIKTRGQQVTLRCSSQSGHNTVSWYQQALGQGPQFIFQYYREEENGRGNFPPRFSGLQFPNYSSELNVNALELDDSALYLCASSLWGGVTGELFFGEGSRLTVL.

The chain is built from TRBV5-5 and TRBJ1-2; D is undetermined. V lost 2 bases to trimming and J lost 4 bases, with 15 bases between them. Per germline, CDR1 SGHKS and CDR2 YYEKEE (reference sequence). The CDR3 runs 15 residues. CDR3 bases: TGTGCCAGCAGCTTACAGACGGGGAGAAGCTATGGCTACACCTTC. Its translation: CASSLQTGRSYGYTF.

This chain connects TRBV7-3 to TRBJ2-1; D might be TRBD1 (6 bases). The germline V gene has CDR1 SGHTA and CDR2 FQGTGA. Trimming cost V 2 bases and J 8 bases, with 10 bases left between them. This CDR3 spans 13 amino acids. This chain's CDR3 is CASSLQDRDEQFF. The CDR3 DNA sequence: TGTGCCAGCAGCTTACAGGACAGAGATGAGCAGTTCTTC.

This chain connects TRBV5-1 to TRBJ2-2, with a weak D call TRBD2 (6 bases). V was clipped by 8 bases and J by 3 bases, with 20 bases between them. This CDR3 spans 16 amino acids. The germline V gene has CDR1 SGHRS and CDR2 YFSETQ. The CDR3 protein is CASQPSGTRDTGELFF. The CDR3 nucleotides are TGCGCCAGTCAGCCATCCGGGACTCGAGACACCGGGGAGCTGTTTTTT.

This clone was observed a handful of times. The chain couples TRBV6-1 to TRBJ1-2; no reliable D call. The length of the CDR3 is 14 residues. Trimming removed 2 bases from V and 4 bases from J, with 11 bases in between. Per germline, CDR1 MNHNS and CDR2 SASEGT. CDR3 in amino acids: CASSEQSGLYGYTF. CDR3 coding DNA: TGTGCCAGCAGTGAACAGTCAGGCCTCTATGGCTACACCTTC.

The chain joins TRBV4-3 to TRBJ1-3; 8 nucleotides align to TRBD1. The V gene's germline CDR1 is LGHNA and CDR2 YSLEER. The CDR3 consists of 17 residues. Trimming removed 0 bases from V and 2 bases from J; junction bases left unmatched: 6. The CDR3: CASSQDGQGAPGNTIYF. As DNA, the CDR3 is TGCGCCAGCAGCCAAGATGGTCAGGGGGCGCCTGGAAACACCATATATTTT.

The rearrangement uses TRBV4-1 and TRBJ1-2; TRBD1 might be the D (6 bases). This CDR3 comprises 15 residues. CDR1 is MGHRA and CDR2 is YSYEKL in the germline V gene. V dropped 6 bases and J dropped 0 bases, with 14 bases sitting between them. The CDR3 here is CASRPGRGTNYGYTF. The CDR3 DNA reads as TGCGCCAGCAGACCCGGCAGGGGCACTAACTATGGCTACACCTTC.

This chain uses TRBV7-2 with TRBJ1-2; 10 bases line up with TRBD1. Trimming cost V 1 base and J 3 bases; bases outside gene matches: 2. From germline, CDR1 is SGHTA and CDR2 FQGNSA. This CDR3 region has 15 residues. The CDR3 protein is CASSLGGQGDYGYTF. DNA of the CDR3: TGTGCCAGCAGCTTAGGAGGACAGGGGGACTATGGCTACACCTTC.

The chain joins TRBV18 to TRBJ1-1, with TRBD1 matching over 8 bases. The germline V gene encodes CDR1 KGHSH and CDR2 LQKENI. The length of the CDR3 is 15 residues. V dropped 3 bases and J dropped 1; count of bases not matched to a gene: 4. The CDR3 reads CASSPRQGRNTEAFF. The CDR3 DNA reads TGTGCCAGCTCACCCCGACAGGGGAGGAACACTGAAGCTTTCTTT.

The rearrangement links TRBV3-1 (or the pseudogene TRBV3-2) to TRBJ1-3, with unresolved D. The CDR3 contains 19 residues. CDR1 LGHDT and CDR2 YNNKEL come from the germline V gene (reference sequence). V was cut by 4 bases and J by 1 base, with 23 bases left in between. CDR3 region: CASSRMPSGRWVSGNTIYF. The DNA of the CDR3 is TGTGCCAGCAGCCGCATGCCAAGCGGACGCTGGGTATCTGGAAACACCATATATTTT.

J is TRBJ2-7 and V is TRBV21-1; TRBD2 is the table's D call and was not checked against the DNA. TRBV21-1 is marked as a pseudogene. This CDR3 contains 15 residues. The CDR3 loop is CASSLQEGSTYEQYF. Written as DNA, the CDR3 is TGTGCCAGCAGCCTACAAGAGGGCTCGACCTACGAGCAGTACTTC.

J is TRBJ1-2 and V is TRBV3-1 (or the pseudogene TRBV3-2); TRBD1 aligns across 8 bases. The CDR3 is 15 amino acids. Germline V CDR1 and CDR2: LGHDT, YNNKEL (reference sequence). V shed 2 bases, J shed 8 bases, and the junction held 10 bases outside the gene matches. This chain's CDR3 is CASSQKTGVLSGYTF. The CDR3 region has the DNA TGTGCCAGCAGCCAAAAGACAGGGGTATTGAGCGGCTACACCTTC.